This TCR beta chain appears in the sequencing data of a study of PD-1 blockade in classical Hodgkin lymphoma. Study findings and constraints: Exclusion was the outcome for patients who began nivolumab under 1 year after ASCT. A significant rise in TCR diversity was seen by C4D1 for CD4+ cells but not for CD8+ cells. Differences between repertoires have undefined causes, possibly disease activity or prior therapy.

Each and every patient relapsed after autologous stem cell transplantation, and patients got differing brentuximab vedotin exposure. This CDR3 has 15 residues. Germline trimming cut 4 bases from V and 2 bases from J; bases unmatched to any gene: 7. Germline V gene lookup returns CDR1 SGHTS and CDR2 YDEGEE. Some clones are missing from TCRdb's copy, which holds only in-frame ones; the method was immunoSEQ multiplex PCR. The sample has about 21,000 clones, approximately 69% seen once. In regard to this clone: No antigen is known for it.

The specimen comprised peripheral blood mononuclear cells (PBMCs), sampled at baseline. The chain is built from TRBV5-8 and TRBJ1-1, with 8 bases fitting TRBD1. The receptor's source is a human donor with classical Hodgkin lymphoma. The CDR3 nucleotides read TGTGCCAGCAGCCGGGGGACAGGACAAAACACTGAAGCTTTCTTT. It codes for CASSRGTGQNTEAFF.